A single T cell receptor (beta chain) is shown here with its context. No antigen is known for it. A read error may account for a junction end that differs from germline. Healthy donors had no documented immune events, such as infections, while sampled. The CDR3 contains 13 residues. The V gene's germline CDR1 is MNHEY and CDR2 SMNVEV (reference sequence). This entry belongs to a study of identifying expanded T cells in peripheral blood. The study, taken as a whole, reports: Across healthy donors, higher total template counts meant significantly greater roughly 2-week count variance. Differentially abundant clones: around 1.2 between replicates, about 15 at roughly 2 weeks, less than 20 at four.

TCRdb keeps only in-frame clones here, not all; method: immunoSEQ multiplex PCR. The sample has around 120,000 clones, 86% seen once; the top ten hold roughly 8%. The source material was blood. This chain connects TRBV27 to TRBJ2-6; TRBD2 is a possible D gene (6 bases). This TCR was sampled from a person aged 18 to 70 in good health. CDR3 residues: CTSRGWGANVLTF. The DNA for the CDR3 is TGTACCAGCCGGGGGTGGGGGGCCAACGTCCTGACTTTC.